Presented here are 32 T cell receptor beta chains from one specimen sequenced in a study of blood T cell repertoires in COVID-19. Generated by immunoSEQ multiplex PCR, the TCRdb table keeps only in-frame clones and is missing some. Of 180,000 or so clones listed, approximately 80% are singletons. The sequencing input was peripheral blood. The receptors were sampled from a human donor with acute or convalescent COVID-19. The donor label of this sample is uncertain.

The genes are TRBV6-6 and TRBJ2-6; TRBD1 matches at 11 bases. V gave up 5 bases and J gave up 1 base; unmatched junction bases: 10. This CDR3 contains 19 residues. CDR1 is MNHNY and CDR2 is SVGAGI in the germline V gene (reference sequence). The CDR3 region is CASSLGQGARGSGANVLTF. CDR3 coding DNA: TGTGCCAGCAGTCTCGGACAGGGGGCTCGTGGGTCTGGGGCCAACGTCCTGACTTTC.

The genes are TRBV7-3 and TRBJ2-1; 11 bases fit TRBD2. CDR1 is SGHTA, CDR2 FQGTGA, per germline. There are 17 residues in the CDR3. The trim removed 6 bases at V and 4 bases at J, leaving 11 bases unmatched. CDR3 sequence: CASSQSLLAGEYNEQFF. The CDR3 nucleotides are TGTGCCAGCAGTCAATCGTTACTAGCGGGAGAATACAATGAGCAGTTCTTC.

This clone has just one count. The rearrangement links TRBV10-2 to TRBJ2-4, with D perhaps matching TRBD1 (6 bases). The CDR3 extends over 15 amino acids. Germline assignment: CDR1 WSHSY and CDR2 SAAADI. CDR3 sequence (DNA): TGCGCGGCGAGGACAGACTTCGTAGCCAAAAACATTCAGTACTTC. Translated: CAARTDFVAKNIQYF.

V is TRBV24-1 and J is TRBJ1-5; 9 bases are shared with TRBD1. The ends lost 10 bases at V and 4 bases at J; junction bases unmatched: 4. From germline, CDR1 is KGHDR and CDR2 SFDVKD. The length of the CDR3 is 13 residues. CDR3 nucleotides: TGTGCCACAGCCGGGACAGGGAATCAGCCCCAGCATTTT. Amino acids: CATAGTGNQPQHF.

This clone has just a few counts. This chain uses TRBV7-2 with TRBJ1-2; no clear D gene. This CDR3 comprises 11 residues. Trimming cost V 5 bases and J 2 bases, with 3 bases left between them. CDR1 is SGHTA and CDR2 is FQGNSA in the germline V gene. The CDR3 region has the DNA TGTGCCAGCAGCCTAAACTATGGCTACACCTTC. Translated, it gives CASSLNYGYTF.

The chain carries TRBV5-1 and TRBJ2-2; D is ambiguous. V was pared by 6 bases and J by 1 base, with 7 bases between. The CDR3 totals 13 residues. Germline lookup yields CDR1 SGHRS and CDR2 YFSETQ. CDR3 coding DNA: TGCGCCAGCACGGTAGAGAACACCGGGGAGCTGTTTTTT. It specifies CASTVENTGELFF.

CDR3: CASSLEPGTGELFF. CDR3 coding DNA: TGTGCCAGCAGCTTAGAACCAGGAACCGGGGAGCTGTTTTTT. The chain carries TRBV11-2 and TRBJ2-2; D not resolved. The germline CDR1 and CDR2 sequences are SGHAT and FQNNGV. Trimming removed 0 bases from V and 5 bases from J, with 7 bases in between. CDR3 length equals 14 residues.

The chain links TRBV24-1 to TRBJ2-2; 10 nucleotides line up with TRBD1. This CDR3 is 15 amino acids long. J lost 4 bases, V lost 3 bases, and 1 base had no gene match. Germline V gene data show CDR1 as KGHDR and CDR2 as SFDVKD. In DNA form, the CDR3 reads TGTGCCACCAGTGATGACAGGGGGCTCACCGGGGAGCTGTTTTTT. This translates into CATSDDRGLTGELFF.

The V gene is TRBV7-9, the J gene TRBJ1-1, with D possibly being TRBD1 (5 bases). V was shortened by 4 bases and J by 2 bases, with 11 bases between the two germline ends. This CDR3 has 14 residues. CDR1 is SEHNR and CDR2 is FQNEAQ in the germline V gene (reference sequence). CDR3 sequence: CASSYDSPNTEAFF. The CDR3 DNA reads TGTGCCAGCAGCTACGACAGCCCAAACACTGAAGCTTTCTTT.

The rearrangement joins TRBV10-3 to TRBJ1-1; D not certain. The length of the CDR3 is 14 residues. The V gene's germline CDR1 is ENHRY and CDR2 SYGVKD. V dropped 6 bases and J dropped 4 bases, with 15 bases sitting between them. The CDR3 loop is CAIRPPGGSTEAFF. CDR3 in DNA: TGTGCCATCAGGCCTCCAGGAGGTAGCACTGAAGCTTTCTTT.

The CDR3 loop is CAISDPGRVTDTQYF. For the CDR3, the DNA is TGTGCCATCAGTGATCCTGGTAGAGTGACAGATACGCAGTATTTT. This chain uses TRBV10-3 with TRBJ2-3; D is undetermined. The CDR3 totals 15 residues. Trimming took off 3 bases at V and 3 bases at J, with 13 bases between the two ends. In germline, CDR1 is ENHRY, CDR2 SYGVKD.

The CDR3 DNA follows: TGTGCCAGCAGTACCACTAGCGGGAGGGCCATATATGAGCAGTTCTTC. It encodes CASSTTSGRAIYEQFF. This chain connects TRBV28 to TRBJ2-1; 13 bases align to TRBD2. Germline CDR1 and CDR2: MDHEN and SYDVKM. After removal of 5 bases from V and 8 bases from J, the junction contained 9 bases not matched to a gene. This CDR3 spans 16 amino acids.

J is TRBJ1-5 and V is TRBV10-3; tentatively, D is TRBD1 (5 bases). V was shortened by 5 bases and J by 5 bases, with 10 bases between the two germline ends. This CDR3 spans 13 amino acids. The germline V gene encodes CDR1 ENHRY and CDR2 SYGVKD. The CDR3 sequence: CAISPEGDQPQHF. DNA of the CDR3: TGTGCCATCAGTCCCGAAGGGGATCAGCCCCAGCATTTT.

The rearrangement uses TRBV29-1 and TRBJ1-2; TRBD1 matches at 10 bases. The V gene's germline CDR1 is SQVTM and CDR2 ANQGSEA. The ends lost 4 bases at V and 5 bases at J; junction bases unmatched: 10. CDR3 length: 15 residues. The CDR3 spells CSVGMGQGSRYGYTF. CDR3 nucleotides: TGCAGCGTTGGTATGGGACAGGGGAGTCGGTATGGCTACACCTTC.

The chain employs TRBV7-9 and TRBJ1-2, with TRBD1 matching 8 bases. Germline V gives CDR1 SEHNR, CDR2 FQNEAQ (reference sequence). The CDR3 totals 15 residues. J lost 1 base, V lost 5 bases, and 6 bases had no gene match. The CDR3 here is CASSRGQGVNYGYTF. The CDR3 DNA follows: TGTGCCAGCAGCCGCGGACAGGGAGTTAACTATGGCTACACCTTC.

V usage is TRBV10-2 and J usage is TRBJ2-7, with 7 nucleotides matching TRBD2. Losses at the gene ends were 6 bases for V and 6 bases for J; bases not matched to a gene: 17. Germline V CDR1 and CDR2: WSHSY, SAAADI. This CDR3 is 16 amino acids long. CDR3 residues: CASSPHRRQGGGEQYF. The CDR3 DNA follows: TGCGCCAGCAGCCCGCACCGCCGACAAGGCGGGGGCGAGCAGTACTTC.

The CDR3 coding sequence is TGCGCCAGCAGCTCCCAGTACCAAGAGACCCAGTACTTC. This translates into CASSSQYQETQYF. The V and J genes are TRBV5-1 and TRBJ2-5; D is unresolved. Germline values: CDR1 SGHRS, CDR2 YFSETQ. This CDR3 is 13 amino acids long. Deletions cut 3 bases from V and 0 bases from J, with 6 bases between.

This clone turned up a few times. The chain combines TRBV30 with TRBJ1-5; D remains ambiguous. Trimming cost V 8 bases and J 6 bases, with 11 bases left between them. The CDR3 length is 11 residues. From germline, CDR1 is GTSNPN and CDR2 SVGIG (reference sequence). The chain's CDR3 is CATGGGQPQHF. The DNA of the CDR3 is TGTGCCACCGGAGGTGGTCAGCCCCAGCATTTT. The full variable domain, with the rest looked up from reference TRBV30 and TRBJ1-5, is SQTIHQWPATLVQPVGSPLSLECTVEGTSNPNLYWYRQAAGRGLQLLFYSVGIGQISSEVPQNLSASRPQDRQFILSSKKLLLSDSGFYLCATGGGQPQHFGDGTRLSIL.

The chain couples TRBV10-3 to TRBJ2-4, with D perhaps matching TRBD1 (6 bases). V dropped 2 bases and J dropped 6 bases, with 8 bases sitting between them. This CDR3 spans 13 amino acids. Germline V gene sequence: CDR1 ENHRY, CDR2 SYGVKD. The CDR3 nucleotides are TGTGCCATCAGTGAGACAGGGCCAAACATTCAGTACTTC. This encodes CAISETGPNIQYF.

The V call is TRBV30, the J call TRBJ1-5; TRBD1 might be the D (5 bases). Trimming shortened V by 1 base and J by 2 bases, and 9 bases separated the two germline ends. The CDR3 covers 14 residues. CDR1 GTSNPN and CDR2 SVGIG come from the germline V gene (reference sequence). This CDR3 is CAWSATGGNQPQHF. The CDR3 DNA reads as TGTGCCTGGAGTGCCACAGGAGGCAATCAGCCCCAGCATTTT.

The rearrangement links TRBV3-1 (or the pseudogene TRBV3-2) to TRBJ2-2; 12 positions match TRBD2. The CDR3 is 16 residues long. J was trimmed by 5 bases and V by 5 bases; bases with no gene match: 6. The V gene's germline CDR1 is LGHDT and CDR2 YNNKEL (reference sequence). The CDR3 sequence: CASSLRLAGVTGELFF. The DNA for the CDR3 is TGTGCCAGCAGCTTACGACTAGCGGGAGTAACCGGGGAGCTGTTTTTT.

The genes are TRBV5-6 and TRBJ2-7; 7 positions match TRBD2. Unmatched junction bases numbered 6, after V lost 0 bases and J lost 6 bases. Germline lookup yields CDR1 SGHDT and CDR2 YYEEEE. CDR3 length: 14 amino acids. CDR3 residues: CASSLVGLSGEQYF. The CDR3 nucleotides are TGTGCCAGCAGCTTGGTGGGACTATCCGGCGAGCAGTACTTC.

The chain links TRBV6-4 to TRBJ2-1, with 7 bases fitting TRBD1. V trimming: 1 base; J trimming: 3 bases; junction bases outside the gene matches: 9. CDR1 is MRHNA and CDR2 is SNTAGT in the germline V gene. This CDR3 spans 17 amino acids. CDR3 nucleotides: TGTGCCAGCAGTGACTACCCGACAGGGATGAGCTACAATGAGCAGTTCTTC. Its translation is CASSDYPTGMSYNEQFF.

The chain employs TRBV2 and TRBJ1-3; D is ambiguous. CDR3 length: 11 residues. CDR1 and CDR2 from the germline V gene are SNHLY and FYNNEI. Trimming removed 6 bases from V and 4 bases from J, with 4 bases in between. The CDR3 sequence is CASRLGNTIYF. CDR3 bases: TGTGCCAGCAGGCTAGGAAACACCATATATTTT. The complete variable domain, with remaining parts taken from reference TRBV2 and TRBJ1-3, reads EPEVTQTPSHQVTQMGQEVILRCVPISNHLYFYWYRQILGQKVEFLVSFYNNEISEKSEIFDDQFSVERPDGSNFTLKIRSTKLEDSAMYFCASRLGNTIYFGEGSWLTVV.

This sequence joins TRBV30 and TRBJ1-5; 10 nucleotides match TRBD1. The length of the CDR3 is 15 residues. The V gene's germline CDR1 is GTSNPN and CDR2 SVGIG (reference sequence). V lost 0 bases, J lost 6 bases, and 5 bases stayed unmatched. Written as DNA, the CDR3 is TGTGCCTGGAGTGTCCGGGACAGGGGTAGTCAGCCCCAGCATTTT. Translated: CAWSVRDRGSQPQHF. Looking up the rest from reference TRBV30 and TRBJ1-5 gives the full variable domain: SQTIHQWPATLVQPVGSPLSLECTVEGTSNPNLYWYRQAAGRGLQLLFYSVGIGQISSEVPQNLSASRPQDRQFILSSKKLLLSDSGFYLCAWSVRDRGSQPQHFGDGTRLSIL.

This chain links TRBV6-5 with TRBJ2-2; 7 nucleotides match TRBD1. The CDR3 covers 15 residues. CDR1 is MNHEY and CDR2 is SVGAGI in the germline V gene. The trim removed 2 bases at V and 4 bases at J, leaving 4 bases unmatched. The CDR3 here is CASSYRDRFTGELFF. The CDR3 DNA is TGTGCCAGCAGTTACAGGGACAGATTCACCGGGGAGCTGTTTTTT.

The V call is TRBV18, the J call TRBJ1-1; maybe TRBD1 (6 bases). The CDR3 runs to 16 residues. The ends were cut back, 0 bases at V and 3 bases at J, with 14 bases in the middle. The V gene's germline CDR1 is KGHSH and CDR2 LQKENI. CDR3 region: CASSPPSSQGYTEAFF. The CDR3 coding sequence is TGTGCCAGCTCACCACCGTCGTCCCAGGGGTACACTGAAGCTTTCTTT.

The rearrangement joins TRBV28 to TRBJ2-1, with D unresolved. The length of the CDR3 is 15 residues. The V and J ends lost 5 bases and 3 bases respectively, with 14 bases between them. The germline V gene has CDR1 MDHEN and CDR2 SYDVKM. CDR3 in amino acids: CASSPRRKNYNEQFF. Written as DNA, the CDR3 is TGTGCCAGCAGTCCGCGAAGAAAGAACTACAATGAGCAGTTCTTC. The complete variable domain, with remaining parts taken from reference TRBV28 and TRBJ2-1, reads DVKVTQSSRYLVKRTGEKVFLECVQDMDHENMFWYRQDPGLGLRLIYFSYDVKMKEKGDIPEGYSVSREKKERFSLILESASTNQTSMYLCASSPRRKNYNEQFFGPGTRLTVL.

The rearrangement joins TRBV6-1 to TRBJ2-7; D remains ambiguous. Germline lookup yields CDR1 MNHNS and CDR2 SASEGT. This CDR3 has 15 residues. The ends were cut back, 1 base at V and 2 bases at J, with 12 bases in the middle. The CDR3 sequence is CASSEVWQATYEQYF. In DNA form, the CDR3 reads TGTGCCAGCAGTGAAGTTTGGCAGGCCACCTACGAGCAGTACTTC.

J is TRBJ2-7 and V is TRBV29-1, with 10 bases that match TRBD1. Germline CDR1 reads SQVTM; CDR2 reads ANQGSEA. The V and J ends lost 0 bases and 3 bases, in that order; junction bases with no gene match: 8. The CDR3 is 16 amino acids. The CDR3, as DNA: TGCAGCGTTGAAGATGTCGGGGACAGGGGCTTCTACGAGCAGTACTTC. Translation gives CSVEDVGDRGFYEQYF.

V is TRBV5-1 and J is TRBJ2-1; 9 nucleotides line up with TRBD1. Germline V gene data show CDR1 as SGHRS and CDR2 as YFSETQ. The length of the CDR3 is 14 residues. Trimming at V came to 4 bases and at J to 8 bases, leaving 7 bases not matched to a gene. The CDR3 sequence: CASSDTGGSYEQFF. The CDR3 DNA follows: TGCGCCAGCAGCGACACAGGGGGCTCGTATGAGCAGTTCTTC.

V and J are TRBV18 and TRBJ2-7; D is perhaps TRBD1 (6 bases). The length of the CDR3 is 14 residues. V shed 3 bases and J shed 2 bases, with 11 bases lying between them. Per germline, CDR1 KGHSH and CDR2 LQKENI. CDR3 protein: CASSPGGIPYEQYF. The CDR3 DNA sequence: TGTGCCAGCTCACCTGGGGGCATTCCCTACGAGCAGTACTTC.